The following is a T cell receptor beta chain sequence with its context. This record belongs to a study of blood T cell repertoires in COVID-19. As for the study in general: The United States, Italy and Spain provided the acute and convalescent COVID-19 samples.

As processed by the authors: Nucleated cell number was recorded as an estimate derived from reference gene primer amplification. Sequencing was performed with immunoSEQ multiplex PCR; in TCRdb, only in-frame clones are kept and a portion is missing. That table is the source of V, J and clone size, and D and trimming were worked out from the DNA. The profile shows roughly 250,000 clones, about 86% of them singletons. The germline V gene has CDR1 WSHSY and CDR2 SAAADI. CDR3 length: 15 amino acids. The V segment lost 8 bases and the J segment 2 bases; nucleotides outside the gene matches: 8. This sequence originates from an elderly woman with acute or convalescent COVID-19. This chain links TRBV10-2 with TRBJ2-3; TRBD1 matches at 9 bases. The specimen was peripheral blood. CDR3 region: CASGGTGTITDTQYF. The CDR3 coding sequence is TGCGCCAGCGGGGGGACAGGGACGATCACAGATACGCAGTATTTT.